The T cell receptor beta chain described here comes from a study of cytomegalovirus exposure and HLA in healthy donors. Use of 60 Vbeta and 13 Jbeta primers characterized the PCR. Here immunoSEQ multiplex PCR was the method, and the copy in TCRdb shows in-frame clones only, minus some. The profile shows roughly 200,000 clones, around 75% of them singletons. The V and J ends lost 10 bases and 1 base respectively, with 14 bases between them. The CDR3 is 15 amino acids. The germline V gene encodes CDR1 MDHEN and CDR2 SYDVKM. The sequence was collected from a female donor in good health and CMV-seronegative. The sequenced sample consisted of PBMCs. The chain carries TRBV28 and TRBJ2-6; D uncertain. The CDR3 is CATNTQRSGANVLTF. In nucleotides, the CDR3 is TGTGCCACGAATACCCAGAGGTCTGGGGCCAACGTCCTGACTTTC.